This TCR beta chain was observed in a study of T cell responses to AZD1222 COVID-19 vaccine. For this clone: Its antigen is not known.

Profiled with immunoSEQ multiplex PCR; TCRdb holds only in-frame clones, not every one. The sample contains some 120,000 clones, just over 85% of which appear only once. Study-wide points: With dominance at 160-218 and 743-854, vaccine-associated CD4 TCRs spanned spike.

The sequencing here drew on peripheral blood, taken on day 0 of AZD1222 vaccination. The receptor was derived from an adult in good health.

For the CDR3, the DNA is TGTGCCAGCTCACCCCAGGACGGACGCGGGGATGGCTACACCTTC. This sequence encodes CASSPQDGRGDGYTF. The chain uses TRBV18 and TRBJ1-2, with no clear D. Germline V lookup: CDR1 KGHSH, CDR2 LQKENI. With 3 bases removed from V and 6 bases from J, the gap between germline ends came to 17 bases. This CDR3 has 15 amino acids.